What follows describes a single T cell receptor beta chain. This sample was taken from a study of CD8+ T cells in alopecia areata. Germline V gene lookup returns CDR1 GTSNPN and CDR2 SVGIG (reference sequence). The V end was cut by 3 bases, the J end by 3 bases, with 15 bases between. The CDR3 has 15 residues. Investigators sorted PBMCs to obtain both CD4+ and CD8+ T cells. The authors extracted RNA and reverse transcribed it into cDNA as the sequencing template. Libraries were prepared by immunoSEQ multiplex PCR; TCRdb keeps only in-frame clonotypes and omits some of them. This table has roughly 250,000 clones, roughly two thirds appearing once.

The chain has TRBV30 and TRBJ1-5, with D tentatively TRBD1 (6 bases). This sequence was found in a human donor with alopecia areata. The starting material was CD4+ T cells sorted from blood, obtained at week 0. CDR3 protein: CAWSLKGGNNQPQHF. The CDR3 nucleotides are TGTGCCTGGAGCCTCAAGGGGGGGAACAATCAGCCCCAGCATTTT. The entire variable domain, with the rest obtained from reference TRBV30 and TRBJ1-5, is as follows: SQTIHQWPATLVQPVGSPLSLECTVEGTSNPNLYWYRQAAGRGLQLLFYSVGIGQISSEVPQNLSASRPQDRQFILSSKKLLLSDSGFYLCAWSLKGGNNQPQHFGDGTRLSIL.